A selection of T cell receptor beta chains follows, all from one sample in a study of a mutant IDH1 vaccine in newly diagnosed glioma. Sequencing used immunoSEQ multiplex PCR; TCRdb keeps in-frame clones, though not all of them. The sample yields 95,000 to 100,000 clones, 80% to 90% seen once. Here the sequenced sample was PBMCs, taken from a glioma patient treated with radiotherapy, temozolomide or both. These receptors were obtained from a woman in her 50s with glioma. CDR3s include the opening cysteine and the closing phenylalanine or tryptophan. The D gene is left open where the match is weak. Size is stated for part of the rows, as once, few or many counts, or as a class when the clone is expanded.

>NA|TRBV10-2|NA|TRBJ1-5
TGCGCCAGCAGTGAGTGGGGGGATCAGCCCCAGCATTTT
CASSEWGDQPQHF
>NA|TRBV4-1|NA|TRBJ1-1
TGTGCCAGCAGCCTAGGGGGGGGCGAAGAAGCTTTCTTT
CASSLGGGEEAFF
>TRBD1|TRBV19|once|TRBJ2-2
TGTGCCAGTAGTATTCAGGGGGCCGGGACCGGGGAGCTGTTTTTT
CASSIQGAGTGELFF
>NA|TRBV9|once|TRBJ1-3
TGTGCCAGCAGCGTAGGCGGCTCCTCTGGAAACACCATATATTTT
CASSVGGSSGNTIYF
>TRBD1|TRBV28|NA|TRBJ1-5
TGTGCCAGCAGTTTCCAACAGGGGATAGGAAGAGGCAATCAGCCCCAGCATTTT
CASSFQQGIGRGNQPQHF
>NA|TRBV29-1|NA|TRBJ1-2
TGCAGCGTTGAAGATCGTATTGGCTACACCTTC
CSVEDRIGYTF
>TRBD2|TRBV4-1|NA|TRBJ2-1
TGCGCCAGCAAGTGGCGGGAGACCACCTACAATGAGCAGTTCTTC
CASKWRETTYNEQFF
>NA|TRBV15|NA|TRBJ2-7
TGTGCCACCAGCAGAGCGAGAAACTCCTACGAGCAGTACTTC
CATSRARNSYEQYF
>NA|TRBV4-1|NA|TRBJ2-1
TGCGCCAGCAGCCCAGGGATGAGGGGGGAGCAGTTCTTC
CASSPGMRGEQFF
>NA|TRBV5-1|NA|TRBJ2-1
TGCGCCAGCAGCTGGGGGAGGGGACAGTCTGAAAATGAGCAGTTCTTC
CASSWGRGQSENEQFF
>NA|TRBV2|NA|TRBJ1-5
TGTGCCAGCAGCCTGGACACGGCGGGAAATCAGCCCCAGCATTTT
CASSLDTAGNQPQHF
>TRBD2|TRBV25-1|once|TRBJ2-3
TGTGCCAGCACTTCTAGCGGGGCGGCAGATACGCAGTATTTT
CASTSSGAADTQYF
>TRBD1|TRBV19|NA|TRBJ1-1
TGTGCCAGTAGTGCCACAGGGGACACTGAAGCTTTCTTT
CASSATGDTEAFF
>NA|TRBV15|NA|TRBJ2-2
TGTGCCACCAGCAGAGATCGGGGAGACGGGGAGCTGTTTTTT
CATSRDRGDGELFF
>NA|TRBV28|once|TRBJ1-4
TGTGCCAGCAGTAATCCCAGTGAAAAACTGTTTTTT
CASSNPSEKLFF
>NA|TRBV6-5|NA|TRBJ1-5
TGTGCCAGCAGTTACTCGGGGCAGCAGCCCCAGCATTTT
CASSYSGQQPQHF
>TRBD1|TRBV30|NA|TRBJ1-5
TGTGCCTGGGGGACAGGGGGCCTTAATAGCAATCAGCCCCAGCATTTT
CAWGTGGLNSNQPQHF
>NA|TRBV7-9|NA|TRBJ2-2
TGTGCCAGCAGCTTAAACAGGGCACATAGCACCGGGGAGCTGTTTTTT
CASSLNRAHSTGELFF
>TRBD1|TRBV28|few|TRBJ1-5
TGTGCCAGCAGTTTACGGACAGGGGGCATTTTAAAGAGCAATCAGCCCCAGCATTTT
CASSLRTGGILKSNQPQHF
>NA|TRBV5-1|NA|TRBJ1-1
TGCGCCAGCAGCAATCCGGGACTCTGGGACACTGAAGCTTTCTTT
CASSNPGLWDTEAFF
>TRBD2|TRBV27|NA|TRBJ2-2
TGTGCCAGCAGTTTGGCGGGAGTGAACACCGGGGAGCTGTTTTTT
CASSLAGVNTGELFF
>TRBD1|TRBV19|NA|TRBJ2-7
TGTGCCAGTAGTCTGGACAGGGTTTCCTACGAGCAGTACTTC
CASSLDRVSYEQYF
>NA|TRBV15|NA|TRBJ2-3
TGTGCCACCGGAATGAGAAGGGATACGCAGTATTTT
CATGMRRDTQYF
>TRBD2|TRBV2|NA|TRBJ2-3
TGTGCCAGCAGTGCCCAAGGGTGGCTAGCGGAAGATACGCAGTATTTT
CASSAQGWLAEDTQYF
>TRBD2|TRBV28|NA|TRBJ2-5
TGTGCCAGCATTGATAAACGGGGGGGAGAGACCCAGTACTTC
CASIDKRGGETQYF
>NA|TRBV5-1|NA|TRBJ2-3
TGCGCCAGCAGCTTGAATCGTCAGGTCCTAGATACGCAGTATTTT
CASSLNRQVLDTQYF
>NA|TRBV6-1|NA|TRBJ2-6
TGTGCCAGCATCCAGGGTTTTGGGGCCAACGTCCTGACTTTC
CASIQGFGANVLTF
>NA|TRBV11-2|NA|TRBJ1-1
TGTGCCAGCAAGGAGGGGCCGGGGGCGTACACTGAAGCTTTCTTT
CASKEGPGAYTEAFF
>NA|TRBV19|NA|TRBJ2-7
TGTGCCAGTAGTACCTCTCGAGGGGCACTCTACGAGCAGTACTTC
CASSTSRGALYEQYF
>NA|TRBV7-9|NA|TRBJ1-5
TGTGCCAGCAGCCCAGGGAGCCAGCCCCAGCATTTT
CASSPGSQPQHF
>NA|TRBV18|NA|TRBJ2-3
TGTGCCAGCTCACCACCGTCGAACACAGATACGCAGTATTTT
CASSPPSNTDTQYF
>TRBD2|TRBV30|NA|TRBJ2-3
TGTGCCTGGGGACTAGCGGGAGGGTCAGATACGCAGTATTTT
CAWGLAGGSDTQYF
>TRBD2|TRBV28|NA|TRBJ2-2
TGTGCCAGCAGTTGGGGACTAGCGGGAGGAGGCCCCGGGGAGCTGTTTTTT
CASSWGLAGGGPGELFF
>TRBD2|TRBV10-1|few|TRBJ2-7
TGCGCCAGCAGTGAGTTCGGGACTAGCGGGATCTACGAGCAGTACTTC
CASSEFGTSGIYEQYF
>NA|TRBV18|NA|TRBJ1-1
TGTGCCAGCTCACCAGGGGGACGGACTGAAGCTTTCTTT
CASSPGGRTEAFF
>TRBD1|TRBV6-1|NA|TRBJ1-5
TGTGCCATCAGTGAGTCAAGGGGGCCGAATCAGCCCCAGCATTTT
CAISESRGPNQPQHF
>TRBD2|TRBV10-1|NA|TRBJ2-1
TGCGCCAGCAGTGAGAAGACTAGCGGGAGTATCCATGAGCAGTTCTTC
CASSEKTSGSIHEQFF
>TRBD1|TRBV11-2|NA|TRBJ2-7
TGTGCCAGCAGCGAAACCCGGGACAGTTACGAGCAGTACTTC
CASSETRDSYEQYF
>TRBD1|TRBV9|NA|TRBJ2-7
TGTGCCAGCAGCGTAGGTGGGACAGGCCGCTACGAGCAGTACTTC
CASSVGGTGRYEQYF
>TRBD2|TRBV15|once|TRBJ2-7
TGTGCCACCAGTACCCCGCCGGGAGGATCAACCGAGCAGTACTTC
CATSTPPGGSTEQYF
>NA|TRBV28|NA|TRBJ1-1
TGTGCCAGCAGTTCCGGGACTATGAACACTGAAGCTTTCTTT
CASSSGTMNTEAFF
>TRBD2|TRBV6-6|NA|TRBJ2-2
TGTGCCAGCAGTTCCGGGACTAGCGGGAGGGCCGGGGAGCTGTTTTTT
CASSSGTSGRAGELFF
>NA|TRBV10-3|NA|TRBJ1-5
TGTGCCATCAGTGAGTCAGGAGATCAGCCCCAGCATTTT
CAISESGDQPQHF
>TRBD1|TRBV6-1|NA|TRBJ1-1
TGTGCCAGCAGGCCAAATGACAGGGGATCGGCTTTCTTT
CASRPNDRGSAFF
>NA|TRBV9|NA|TRBJ2-1
TGTGCCAGCAGCGTAGTTGGCGGAAGCAATGAGCAGTTCTTC
CASSVVGGSNEQFF
>NA|TRBV9|NA|TRBJ2-1
TGTGCCAGCAGCTCCATAGGGGCTAGTAATGAGCAGTTCTTC
CASSSIGASNEQFF